This TCR beta chain comes out of a study of T cell clones after liver transplantation. Study-level background: A pre-transplant mixed lymphocyte reaction with TCRbeta sequencing defined graft-donor-reactive clones followed in post-transplant blood. Standard immunosuppression, with no induction, continued until 12-24 months after transplant. Tolerance: complete withdrawal held at least one year, liver enzymes staying within twice normal. Notes on the study in general: Low donor cell numbers restricted donor-reactive repertoire measurement in a couple of subjects.

The V segment lost 1 base and the J segment 4 bases; nucleotides outside the gene matches: 3. The germline V gene encodes CDR1 KGHSH and CDR2 LQKENI. The CDR3 loop spans 14 amino acids. A remark on this clone: The antigen is not known.

Here immunoSEQ multiplex PCR was the method, and the copy in TCRdb shows in-frame clones only, minus some. The profile covers over 70,000 clones, with roughly 80% appearing a single time and roughly 0.87% taken by the ten largest. This sequence was found in a human patient who received a liver transplant. Some T cells may possibly be graft donor cells. Sample: CD4+ T cells from blood, taken 12 months after liver transplant. The genes are TRBV18 and TRBJ1-2; 7 bases are a match to TRBD1. In DNA form, the CDR3 reads TGTGCCAGCTCACCACGAGGGGGCAGCTATGGCTACACCTTC. It codes for CASSPRGGSYGYTF.